The clone carrying this T cell receptor (beta chain) was detected ten times or more. Its antigen remains unidentified. This record belongs to a study of CD8 T cells in ankylosing spondylitis. Study-wide findings and caveats: Past studies reported some motif variants in reactive arthritis synovial fluid and blood. Those disease-linked clones were CD8+; they were also relatively rare in peripheral blood. Characteristic of ankylosing spondylitis blood, it appeared, was a TCR beta motif comprising eight highly homologous variants.

J gave up 3 bases and V 3 bases, and 8 bases lay outside the gene matches. The CDR3 consists of 16 residues. Germline lookup yields CDR1 SGDLS and CDR2 YYNGEE. Quantitative 5'-RACE with molecular barcodes produced the TCR beta libraries. TCRdb itself ran the 5' RACE reads through MiXCR, one entry per CDR3 protein. The sample has about 300,000 distinct CDR3 sequences; around 10% are singletons. The sequenced sample consisted of blood, either unsorted or a sorted T cell fraction (not recorded which). This receptor was obtained from a female donor with ankylosing spondylitis or in good health (not recorded which). The rearrangement links TRBV9 to TRBJ2-5; 10 nucleotides match TRBD2. CDR3 amino acids: CASSARTSGLKETQYF. The CDR3 DNA follows: TGTGCCAGCAGCGCCCGGACTAGCGGCCTTAAAGAGACCCAGTACTTC.